A single sample gave rise to the 4 T cell receptor beta chains below, sequenced in a study of CD8 T cells in ankylosing spondylitis. Each CDR3 protein gets one entry after TCRdb re-called the 5' RACE reads with MiXCR. The table includes almost 400,000 distinct CDR3 sequences, 20% to 25% detected once. Their antigen targets remain unknown. Whole-study results and caveats: About 8 highly homologous variants made up a TCR beta motif, and this motif appeared characteristic of ankylosing spondylitis blood.

Specimen: blood, either unsorted or a sorted T cell fraction (not recorded which). These TCRs come from a male donor with ankylosing spondylitis.

The J gene is TRBJ1-1, the V gene TRBV5-1; D is possibly TRBD1 (5 bases). The CDR3 covers 15 residues. V lost 4 bases to trimming and J lost 3 bases, with 16 bases between them. CDR1 and CDR2 from the germline V gene are SGHRS and YFSETQ. The CDR3 sequence: CASSEPRTGDTEAFF. Here the CDR3 DNA reads TGCGCCAGCAGCGAGCCTCGGACGGGGGACACTGAAGCTTTCTTT.

This clonotype was counted only a few times. The chain has TRBV5-1 and TRBJ1-2, with a tentative D call TRBD1 (6 bases). Germline V gene data show CDR1 as SGHRS and CDR2 as YFSETQ. CDR3 length: 13 amino acids. V lost 8 bases, J lost 7 bases, and 18 bases lay in between. For the CDR3, the DNA is TGCGCCAGTGGGGGGCCGGAATTGACTGGCTACACCTTC. Translating it yields CASGGPELTGYTF.

The CDR3 DNA reads TGTGCCAGCAGTCAATGGACATCGGTCGACGGGGCCAACGTCCTGACTTTC. It encodes CASSQWTSVDGANVLTF. J is TRBJ2-6 and V is TRBV27; a possible D gene is TRBD1 (5 bases). V was cut by 5 bases and J by 4 bases, with 18 bases left in between. In germline, CDR1 is MNHEY, CDR2 SMNVEV (reference sequence). The length of the CDR3 is 17 residues.

In this sample, this clonotype turned up many times. The V gene is TRBV12-3 or TRBV12-4, the J gene TRBJ2-1; D is uncertain. Trimming removed 7 bases from V and 6 bases from J, with 10 bases in between. CDR3 size: 12 residues. The CDR3 reads CASTKILNEQFF. In DNA form, the CDR3 reads TGTGCCAGCACGAAGATTCTCAATGAGCAGTTCTTC.